This T cell receptor (beta chain) was retrieved from a study of shared clonotypes between healthy human individuals. Points from the study as a whole: Limitation of the genetic and exposure-history diversity represented came from the few donors.

CDR1 is SGHDN and CDR2 is FVKESK in the germline V gene. V dropped 2 bases and J dropped 5 bases, with 16 bases sitting between them. The CDR3 contains 15 residues. The donors, all of them Caucasian adults, lived in Nashville, Tennessee. Points on this clone: Its antigen remains unknown.

Deep-level assay runs were performed. Sequencing was performed with immunoSEQ multiplex PCR; in TCRdb, only in-frame clones are kept and a portion is missing. The sample yields about 2.5 million clones, less than 95% seen once. Input material: naive CD4+ T cells from PBMCs. Subset in this sample: CD45RA+ positively selected. This TCR derives from a man younger than 35 in good health. Some clones in this sample may be carry-over from other donors' samples. This rearrangement joins TRBV14 to TRBJ2-7; D gene uncertain. The CDR3 sequence: CASSQSPGRSNEQYF. CDR3 sequence (DNA): TGTGCCAGCAGCCAATCCCCCGGACGCTCGAACGAGCAGTACTTC. The complete variable domain, with remaining parts taken from reference TRBV14 and TRBJ2-7, reads EAGVTQFPSHSVIEKGQTVTLRCDPISGHDNLYWYRRVMGKEIKFLLHFVKESKQDESGMPNNRFLAERTGGTYSTLKVQPAELEDSGVYFCASSQSPGRSNEQYFGPGTRLTVT.